This TCR beta chain was sequenced during a study of early T cells in non-severe SARS-CoV-2 infection. Study background: Unsorted whole-blood RNA was sequenced in bulk, leaving chains unpaired. Study-level points and caveats: CD4 and private specificities were missed by VDJdb matching, which favored anti-spike CD8 responses.

The TCR library protocol was used to attach unique molecular identifiers. These identifiers were attached to individual cDNA molecules. TCRdb reprocessed the 5' RACE reads via MiXCR and lists one record per CDR3 protein. The repertoire includes about 64,000 distinct CDR3 sequences, roughly 14% of them detected once, and around 4% sits in the top ten. Turning to this clonotype: The antigen remains undetermined.

V lost 1 base and J lost 4, with 12 bases in between. Looked up from germline, CDR1 is SNHLY and CDR2 is FYNNEI. The CDR3 runs 15 residues. The genes are TRBV2 and TRBJ2-3, with a possible D match to TRBD1 (6 bases). Sequenced sample: whole blood. This sequence was found in an adult who was a healthcare worker with PCR-confirmed SARS-CoV-2 infection or an uninfected control (not recorded which). CDR3 bases: TGTGCCAGCAGTGAAGTGTGGGGGCGGGCAGATACGCAGTATTTT. Protein sequence: CASSEVWGRADTQYF.